This T cell receptor beta chain derives from a study of T cell clonality in common variable immunodeficiency. Notes on the study in general: TCRbeta clonality was increased in CVID versus healthy controls.

This clone occurred many times. Its target is not known. Sequencing ends 3 residues short of the CDR3 end; the germline J gene provides the rest. Assay: immunoSEQ multiplex PCR; the TCRdb copy retains only in-frame clones and omits some. Recorded here are 80,000 or so clones, none singletons. Caucasian heritage predominated among both patients and controls. Each donor provided about 4.5 to 8.5 ml of heparinized whole blood. The CDR3 contains 14 residues. The germline gives CDR1 SGHTS, CDR2 YDEGEE. V shed 1 base, J shed 2 bases, and the junction held 0 bases outside the gene matches. The TCR sequence derives from a person between 18 and 70 years old in good health. Material for sequencing was peripheral blood mononuclear cells. J is TRBJ2-7 and V is TRBV5-8, with 10 bases lining up with TRBD2. The CDR3 bases that were read are TGTGCCAGCAGCTTGACTAGCGGGACCTACGAG. It is translated as CASSLTSGTYE. The entire CDR3 sequence reads CASSLTSGTYEQYF.